The 16 T cell receptor beta chains given below trace back to one sample, sequenced in a study of cytomegalovirus exposure and HLA in healthy donors. A multiplex PCR was run with 60 Vbeta primers and 13 Jbeta primers. This table comes from immunoSEQ multiplex PCR, and its TCRdb copy is limited to in-frame clones, with some not included. In the table there are some 140,000 clones, about 80% of which are singletons. Sequenced material: PBMCs. The receptors derive from a young man in good health and CMV-seropositive.

The chain carries TRBV5-4 and TRBJ2-3, with D tentatively TRBD1 (6 bases). V was clipped by 4 bases and J by 5 bases, with 8 bases between them. The CDR3 runs to 12 residues. Germline values: CDR1 SGHNT, CDR2 YYREEE (reference sequence). The CDR3 DNA follows: TGTGCCAGCAGCCAACAGGGAGATACGCAGTATTTT. It encodes CASSQQGDTQYF.

This chain connects TRBV19 to TRBJ2-1; tentative D call: TRBD2 (6 bases). Germline lookup yields CDR1 LNHDA and CDR2 SQIVND (reference sequence). The germline V and J ends were trimmed by 6 bases and 3 bases, with 15 bases remaining between them. The length of the CDR3 is 15 residues. In DNA form, the CDR3 reads TGTGCCAGTAGATCCCCCGGGGGTGGCTACAATGAGCAGTTCTTC. This gives the protein CASRSPGGGYNEQFF.

In DNA, the CDR3 is TGTGCCAGCGCCTTCGTCCAGGGTGAGCAGTTCTTC. It yields the protein CASAFVQGEQFF. J is TRBJ2-1 and V is TRBV7-2, with D possibly being TRBD1 (5 bases). In germline, CDR1 is SGHTA, CDR2 FQGNSA. The V end was cut by 8 bases, the J end by 9 bases, with 14 bases between. This CDR3 region has 12 residues.

The rearrangement links TRBV7-9 to TRBJ1-1; 8 bases agree with TRBD1. CDR1 SEHNR and CDR2 FQNEAQ come from the germline V gene (reference sequence). J gave up 1 base and V 5 bases, and 6 bases lay outside the gene matches. The CDR3 totals 15 residues. The CDR3 spells CASSHPGTGNTEAFF. The CDR3 DNA follows: TGTGCCAGCAGCCACCCCGGGACAGGGAACACTGAAGCTTTCTTT.

The chain is built from TRBV10-3 and TRBJ1-4; D not certain. The CDR3 length is 14 residues. Germline V CDR1 and CDR2: ENHRY, SYGVKD. Trimming took 4 bases from V and 4 from J, leaving 10 bases between them. CDR3: CAISVVPGNEKLFF. The CDR3 DNA follows: TGTGCCATCAGTGTTGTTCCGGGTAATGAAAAACTGTTTTTT.

This chain joins TRBV13 and TRBJ2-7, with 10 bases aligning to TRBD2. The CDR3 length is 16 residues. Trimming removed 10 bases from V and 3 bases from J; junction bases left unmatched: 15. Germline values: CDR1 PRHDT, CDR2 FYEKMQ (reference sequence). In DNA, the CDR3 is TGTGCCACTATGACTTCGAGCGGGAGGGCCCTCTACGAGCAGTACTTC. Protein: CATMTSSGRALYEQYF. The full variable domain, in which reference TRBV13 and TRBJ2-7 provide the parts outside the CDR3, is AAGVIQSPRHLIKEKRETATLKCYPIPRHDTVYWYQQGPGQDPQFLISFYEKMQSDKGSIPDRFSAQQFSDYHSELNMSSLELGDSALYFCATMTSSGRALYEQYFGPGTRLTVT.

The genes are TRBV5-6 and TRBJ1-2; 10 bases are a match to TRBD1. The CDR3 has 14 amino acids. V shed 4 bases, J shed 4 bases, and the junction held 4 bases outside the gene matches. The germline CDR1 and CDR2 sequences are SGHDT and YYEEEE. The CDR3 nucleotides read TGTGCCAGCAGCCGACAGGGGGCCACCTATGGCTACACCTTC. Protein product: CASSRQGATYGYTF.

The chain couples TRBV28 to TRBJ2-7, with 7 bases aligning to TRBD1. Trimming removed 5 bases from V and 3 bases from J; junction bases left unmatched: 7. Germline loops: CDR1 MDHEN, CDR2 SYDVKM. This CDR3 region has 14 residues. The CDR3, as DNA: TGTGCCAGCAGTCTACCGGACAGGTTCTACGAGCAGTACTTC. The encoded protein is CASSLPDRFYEQYF.

This clone was seen a few times. V gene TRBV25-1 combines with J gene TRBJ1-2, with no clear D. CDR3 length equals 13 residues. The germline V gene has CDR1 MGHDK and CDR2 SYGVNS. Trimming removed 2 bases at V and 6 bases at J, with 10 bases between. CDR3 region: CASSEHRLDGYTF. Here the CDR3 DNA reads TGTGCCAGCAGTGAACATAGACTAGATGGCTACACCTTC.

The chain combines TRBV28 with TRBJ2-1, with 8 bases fitting TRBD1. The CDR3 extends over 14 amino acids. Germline V gene lookup returns CDR1 MDHEN and CDR2 SYDVKM. V lost 4 bases and J lost 4; bases outside the gene matches: 3. The CDR3 loop reads CASSWGQAYNEQFF. The CDR3 nucleotides are TGTGCCAGCAGTTGGGGACAGGCATACAATGAGCAGTTCTTC.

The V gene is TRBV7-9, the J gene TRBJ2-6; TRBD1 aligns across 9 bases. This CDR3 is built from 16 residues. The germline CDR1 and CDR2 sequences are SEHNR and FQNEAQ (reference sequence). The V and J ends lost 1 base and 2 bases, in that order; junction bases with no gene match: 0. The CDR3 protein is CASSLGDRAGANVLTF. The CDR3 nucleotides read TGTGCCAGCAGCTTAGGGGACAGGGCTGGGGCCAACGTCCTGACTTTC.

This clone was seen a few times. The V call is TRBV25-1, the J call TRBJ1-1, with unresolved D. The CDR3 has 14 amino acids. Germline CDR1 and CDR2: MGHDK and SYGVNS. Trimming shortened V by 1 base and J by 1 base, and 7 bases separated the two germline ends. The CDR3 DNA follows: TGTGCCAGCAGTGAATTACAACCGAACACTGAAGCTTTCTTT. Translated, it gives CASSELQPNTEAFF.

This chain joins TRBV5-1 and TRBJ1-4; TRBD1 aligns across 10 bases. Germline CDR1 is SGHRS and CDR2 is YFSETQ. The J segment lost 8 bases and the V segment lost 1 base, leaving 5 bases of the junction unmatched. This CDR3 is built from 15 residues. The CDR3 here is CASSLQGQGNEKLFF. The CDR3 coding sequence is TGCGCCAGCAGCTTGCAGGGACAGGGGAACGAAAAACTGTTTTTT.

In its sample, this clone was seen a few times. This sequence joins TRBV7-2 and TRBJ2-5; D possibly corresponds to TRBD2 (5 bases). This CDR3 has 15 amino acids. Germline values: CDR1 SGHTA, CDR2 FQGNSA. V was pared by 3 bases and J by 5 bases, with 16 bases between. The DNA of the CDR3 is TGTGCCAGCAGCTTGTTACCTGGGAGTGGGGAGACCCAGTACTTC. Translation gives CASSLLPGSGETQYF.

This clone has more than one count but fewer than ten. This chain links TRBV9 with TRBJ1-3; TRBD1 matches at 9 bases. CDR1 and CDR2 (germline): SGDLS, YYNGEE. The V segment lost 3 bases and the J segment 2 bases; nucleotides outside the gene matches: 6. This CDR3 has 16 amino acids. The CDR3 loop is CASSADRGSAGNTIYF. The DNA of the CDR3 is TGTGCCAGCAGCGCAGACAGGGGGTCTGCTGGAAACACCATATATTTT.

The chain joins TRBV11-2 to TRBJ1-5; D gene uncertain. The CDR3 consists of 13 residues. CDR1 and CDR2 (germline): SGHAT, FQNNGV. V was trimmed by 2 bases and J by 5 bases, leaving 7 bases between them. The CDR3 loop reads CASSLNRDQPQHF. The CDR3 DNA reads as TGTGCCAGCAGCTTAAACCGAGATCAGCCCCAGCATTTT.